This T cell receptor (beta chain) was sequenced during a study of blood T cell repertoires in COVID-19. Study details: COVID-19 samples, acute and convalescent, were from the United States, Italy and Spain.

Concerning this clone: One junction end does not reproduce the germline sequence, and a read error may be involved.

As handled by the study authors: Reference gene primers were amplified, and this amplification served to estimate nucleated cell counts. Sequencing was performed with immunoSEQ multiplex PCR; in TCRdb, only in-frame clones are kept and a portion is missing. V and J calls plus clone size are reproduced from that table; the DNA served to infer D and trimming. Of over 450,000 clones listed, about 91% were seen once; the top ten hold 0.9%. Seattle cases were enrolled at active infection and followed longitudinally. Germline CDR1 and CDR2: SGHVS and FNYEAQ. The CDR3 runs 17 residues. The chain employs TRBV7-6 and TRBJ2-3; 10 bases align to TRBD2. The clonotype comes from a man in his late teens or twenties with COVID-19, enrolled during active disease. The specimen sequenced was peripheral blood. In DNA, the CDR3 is TGTGCCAGCAGTTTAGGCCGGACTAGCGGATTCACAGATACGCAGTATTTT. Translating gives CASSLGRTSGFTDTQYF.